The 27 T cell receptor beta chains in this list originate from one sample, sequenced in a study of shared T cell receptors in the human thymus. The assay was immunoSEQ multiplex PCR, and TCRdb's table has in-frame clones only and misses some. The sample has hundreds of thousands of clones, roughly 86% seen once. Separately, the same data were catalogued under a study of human thymus T cells.

Sequencing was done on a sample of thymocytes. The receptors stem from a boy younger than two with a congenital heart defect.

Only one count was recorded for this clone. V gene TRBV28 combines with J gene TRBJ1-1, with 7 bases identical to TRBD1. The germline V gene encodes CDR1 MDHEN and CDR2 SYDVKM. V was clipped by 5 bases and J by 3 bases; unmatched bases: 9. The CDR3 totals 15 residues. As DNA, the CDR3 is TGTGCCAGCAGTCAGAACCTCAGGGGGGACACTGAAGCTTTCTTT. It specifies CASSQNLRGDTEAFF. Together with reference TRBV28 and TRBJ1-1, the CDR3 gives the full variable domain: DVKVTQSSRYLVKRTGEKVFLECVQDMDHENMFWYRQDPGLGLRLIYFSYDVKMKEKGDIPEGYSVSREKKERFSLILESASTNQTSMYLCASSQNLRGDTEAFFGQGTRLTVV.

The V call is TRBV9, the J call TRBJ2-2; D may be TRBD1 (6 bases). Germline CDR1 reads SGDLS; CDR2 reads YYNGEE. V was pared by 6 bases and J by 6 bases, with 12 bases between. This CDR3 contains 13 residues. Written as DNA, the CDR3 is TGTGCCAGCACCGCAGCAGGGGCCGGGGAGCTGTTTTTT. This translates into CASTAAGAGELFF.

The V gene is TRBV18, the J gene TRBJ1-6, with a tentative D call TRBD1 (6 bases). With 3 bases removed from V and 10 bases from J, the gap between germline ends came to 19 bases. The CDR3 loop spans 16 amino acids. CDR1 is KGHSH, CDR2 LQKENI, per germline. The CDR3 loop reads CASSPRDSRGCSPLHF. The CDR3 nucleotides read TGTGCCAGCTCACCGAGGGATAGCAGGGGTTGCTCACCCCTCCACTTT.

V and J are TRBV4-1 and TRBJ1-1, with no clear D. Germline assignment: CDR1 MGHRA and CDR2 YSYEKL. This CDR3 contains 17 residues. V lost 1 base, J lost 0 bases, and 15 bases lay in between. The CDR3 protein is CASSQGLEIIMNTEAFF. Here the CDR3 DNA reads TGCGCCAGCAGCCAAGGTCTTGAGATAATTATGAACACTGAAGCTTTCTTT.

The V call is TRBV5-1, the J call TRBJ2-1; D remains ambiguous. The CDR3 covers 15 residues. Between the trimmed V and J ends, which lost 0 bases and 2 bases, there was a span of 9 bases. Germline CDR1 is SGHRS and CDR2 is YFSETQ. The CDR3 nucleotides read TGCGCCAGCAGCTTGGAACCGAGGACCTACAATGAGCAGTTCTTC. This translates into CASSLEPRTYNEQFF.

This clone has more than one count but fewer than ten. This chain uses TRBV9 with TRBJ2-2; TRBD2 aligns across 10 bases. Germline V lookup: CDR1 SGDLS, CDR2 YYNGEE. This CDR3 spans 16 amino acids. The junction had 7 bases not matched to a gene; V was cut back by 3 bases and J by 5 bases. CDR3 residues: CASSAISGRVTGELFF. In nucleotides, the CDR3 is TGTGCCAGCAGCGCGATAAGCGGGAGGGTTACCGGGGAGCTGTTTTTT.

The chain combines TRBV19 with TRBJ1-5; D is ambiguous. Germline CDR1 and CDR2: LNHDA and SQIVND (reference sequence). V gave up 5 bases and J gave up 5 bases, with 13 bases separating them. CDR3 length: 14 residues. The CDR3 loop reads CASSSPGKDQPQHF. In nucleotides, the CDR3 is TGTGCCAGTAGTTCCCCCGGGAAAGATCAGCCCCAGCATTTT.

The chain joins TRBV5-6 to TRBJ1-1; D is ambiguous. Germline CDR1 reads SGHDT; CDR2 reads YYEEEE. Trimming removed 2 bases from V and 1 base from J, with 15 bases in between. The CDR3 spans 16 residues. CDR3 nucleotide sequence: TGTGCCAGCAGCTTCTATCATCTGGGCCGGAACACTGAAGCTTTCTTT. This translates into CASSFYHLGRNTEAFF.

The rearrangement joins TRBV19 to TRBJ2-1, with 8 bases identical to TRBD2. V lost 6 bases, J lost 16 bases, and 14 bases stayed unmatched. The CDR3 contains 13 residues. Germline CDR1 reads LNHDA; CDR2 reads SQIVND (reference sequence). The CDR3 nucleotides are TGTGCCAGTAGCACGCGCCCAGGGACTAGGGAATTCTTC. Translating gives CASSTRPGTREFF.

This rearrangement joins TRBV9 to TRBJ2-7, with 9 bases identical to TRBD2. Looked up from germline, CDR1 is SGDLS and CDR2 is YYNGEE. This CDR3 contains 15 residues. V gave up 4 bases and J gave up 5 bases; unmatched junction bases: 10. In DNA, the CDR3 is TGTGCCAGCAGCCCGCGGGGGGGCCATCCCAACGAGCAGTACTTC. Translation gives CASSPRGGHPNEQYF.

The chain joins TRBV30 to TRBJ2-7; the D gene is possibly TRBD1 (7 bases). Germline CDR1 and CDR2: GTSNPN and SVGIG (reference sequence). This CDR3 is 15 amino acids long. Trimming pared 3 bases from V and 1 base from J, leaving 16 bases between. The CDR3, as DNA: TGTGCCTGGAGGGACCGCAGGGGGGTTTCCTACGAGCAGTACTTC. This gives the protein CAWRDRRGVSYEQYF. Supplemented by reference TRBV30 and TRBJ2-7, the full variable domain reads SQTIHQWPATLVQPVGSPLSLECTVEGTSNPNLYWYRQAAGRGLQLLFYSVGIGQISSEVPQNLSASRPQDRQFILSSKKLLLSDSGFYLCAWRDRRGVSYEQYFGPGTRLTVT.

The chain uses TRBV4-3 and TRBJ2-2; no reliable D call. The germline V gene has CDR1 LGHNA and CDR2 YSLEER. V gave up 1 base and J gave up 5 bases, with 14 bases separating them. This CDR3 spans 16 amino acids. DNA for the CDR3: TGCGCCAGCAGCCAAGGTCTGGAGCGATTTACCGGGGAGCTGTTTTTT. It is translated as CASSQGLERFTGELFF.

CDR3 DNA: TGCGCCAGCAGCCAAGGGACCCTGGGGCCCCATAACTATGGCTACACCTTC. It encodes CASSQGTLGPHNYGYTF. V is TRBV4-3 and J is TRBJ1-2, with a weak D call TRBD1 (5 bases). CDR1 is LGHNA and CDR2 is YSLEER in the germline V gene. Trimming left V 1 base short and J 1 base short, with 16 bases between. This CDR3 has 17 residues.

V usage is TRBV19 and J usage is TRBJ2-5, with a possible D match to TRBD2 (5 bases). This CDR3 has 16 amino acids. The ends were cut back, 0 bases at V and 1 base at J, with 12 bases in the middle. Germline V gene data show CDR1 as LNHDA and CDR2 as SQIVND (reference sequence). CDR3 sequence: CASSIEAQRPQETQYF. Written as DNA, the CDR3 is TGTGCCAGTAGTATAGAGGCGCAGCGGCCCCAAGAGACCCAGTACTTC.

J is TRBJ2-3 and V is TRBV19; TRBD1 matches at 8 bases. CDR3 length: 17 residues. With V trimmed by 4 bases and J by 0 bases, 9 bases remained unmatched. CDR1 and CDR2 from the germline V gene are LNHDA and SQIVND (reference sequence). The CDR3 coding sequence is TGTGCCAGTAGTAGAGGGGCGACAGGGGCTAGCACAGATACGCAGTATTTT. Its translation: CASSRGATGASTDTQYF.

The V gene is TRBV5-4, the J gene TRBJ1-3; D remains unclear. The V end was cut by 0 bases, the J end by 0 bases, with 10 bases between. The CDR3 has 16 residues. Germline V lookup: CDR1 SGHNT, CDR2 YYREEE (reference sequence). Here the CDR3 DNA reads TGTGCCAGCAGCTTGGCTCCGGGAGGCTCTGGAAACACCATATATTTT. It yields the protein CASSLAPGGSGNTIYF.

Here the CDR3 DNA reads TGTGCCAGCAGCTTGGATCTAGCGGGAGGGCCGCTCTACGAGCAGTACTTC. It specifies CASSLDLAGGPLYEQYF. V is TRBV5-6 and J is TRBJ2-7; 12 nucleotides align to TRBD2. Trimming cost V 0 bases and J 3 bases; bases outside gene matches: 7. The CDR3 contains 17 residues. Germline V gives CDR1 SGHDT, CDR2 YYEEEE.

This rearrangement joins TRBV10-3 to TRBJ2-2; D might be TRBD1 (6 bases). From germline, CDR1 is ENHRY and CDR2 SYGVKD. V shed 10 bases and J shed 5 bases, with 23 bases lying between them. The CDR3 runs 16 residues. In nucleotides, the CDR3 is TGTGCCAGCACTAGACAGGTCCAGTTATTTACCGGGGAGCTGTTTTTT. This gives the protein CASTRQVQLFTGELFF.

The rearrangement uses TRBV7-2 and TRBJ2-7, with 7 nucleotides matching TRBD1. Germline CDR1 is SGHTA and CDR2 is FQGNSA. The V gene end was trimmed by 3 bases and the J gene end by 4 bases; junction bases not matched to a gene: 9. The CDR3 is 15 residues long. CDR3 DNA: TGTGCCAGCAGCTTCAAACAGGGGAACGATTACGAGCAGTACTTC. It encodes CASSFKQGNDYEQYF. Full variable domain (remainder filled in from reference TRBV7-2 and TRBJ2-7): GAGVSQSPSNKVTEKGKDVELRCDPISGHTALYWYRQSLGQGLEFLIYFQGNSAPDKSGLPSDRFSAERTGGSVSTLTIQRTQQEDSAVYLCASSFKQGNDYEQYFGPGTRLTVT.

This clone was seen a single time. Additional DNA sequences in this sample encode the identical CDR3. The chain uses TRBV14 and TRBJ1-6, with 9 bases identical to TRBD1. CDR3 size: 21 residues. Germline lookup yields CDR1 SGHDN and CDR2 FVKESK. V shed 3 bases, J shed 10 bases, and the junction held 25 bases outside the gene matches. This chain's CDR3 is CASSHSLYQQPPGTGSSPLHF. The CDR3, as DNA: TGTGCCAGCAGCCATTCCTTATATCAGCAGCCCCCCGGGACAGGGAGCTCACCCCTCCACTTT.

This clone was seen a single time. The chain joins TRBV30 to TRBJ2-3; 11 positions match TRBD2. The V gene end was trimmed by 5 bases and the J gene end by 4 bases; junction bases not matched to a gene: 5. The CDR3 loop spans 14 amino acids. CDR1 and CDR2 from the germline V gene are GTSNPN and SVGIG (reference sequence). The CDR3 protein is CAWARGLAADTQYF. The CDR3, as DNA: TGTGCCTGGGCAAGGGGACTAGCGGCAGATACGCAGTATTTT.

Only one count was recorded for this clone. The chain is built from TRBV10-3 and TRBJ2-7; TRBD2 matches at 11 bases. The germline V gene encodes CDR1 ENHRY and CDR2 SYGVKD. The CDR3 totals 13 residues. Unmatched junction bases numbered 2, after V lost 8 bases and J lost 2 bases. CDR3 region: CAIGTSGPYEQYF. The CDR3 bases are TGTGCCATCGGGACTAGCGGACCCTACGAGCAGTACTTC.

The chain recombines TRBV28 with TRBJ1-2; D possibly corresponds to TRBD1 (6 bases). Per the germline V gene, CDR1 is MDHEN and CDR2 is SYDVKM. This CDR3 is 12 amino acids long. The ends were cut back, 5 bases at V and 2 bases at J, with 6 bases in the middle. The CDR3 sequence is CASSQGNYGYTF. In DNA form, the CDR3 reads TGTGCCAGCAGTCAGGGGAACTATGGCTACACCTTC.

The rearrangement uses TRBV10-2 and TRBJ2-7; 9 bases line up with TRBD1. Germline CDR1 WSHSY, CDR2 SAAADI. Losses at the gene ends were 0 bases for V and 4 bases for J; bases not matched to a gene: 16. The CDR3 loop spans 19 amino acids. CDR3 residues: CASSESRGFLTGGFYEQYF. The DNA of the CDR3 is TGCGCCAGCAGTGAGTCTCGGGGGTTTCTGACAGGGGGGTTTTACGAGCAGTACTTC.

The chain carries TRBV15 and TRBJ2-2; the match to TRBD1 covers 7 bases. The germline CDR1 and CDR2 sequences are LNHNV and YYDKDF (reference sequence). J lost 4 bases, V lost 0 bases, and 8 bases had no gene match. The length of the CDR3 is 17 residues. The CDR3 loop reads CATSRDPTGLGTGELFF. DNA of the CDR3: TGTGCCACCAGCAGAGATCCGACAGGGTTGGGCACCGGGGAGCTGTTTTTT.

This chain joins TRBV28 and TRBJ2-3; D possibly corresponds to TRBD2 (6 bases). This CDR3 spans 16 amino acids. With 6 bases removed from V and 5 bases from J, the gap between germline ends came to 21 bases. Germline assignment: CDR1 MDHEN and CDR2 SYDVKM. As DNA, the CDR3 is TGTGCCAGCAGCCGTAGGGGTAGCGGTACGGGAGATACGCAGTATTTT. Its translation: CASSRRGSGTGDTQYF.

This chain connects TRBV6-5 to TRBJ2-7; 7 positions agree with TRBD1. The junction had 10 bases not matched to a gene; V was cut back by 6 bases and J by 5 bases. The CDR3 runs 14 residues. CDR1 MNHEY and CDR2 SVGAGI come from the germline V gene. The CDR3, as DNA: TGTGCCAGCAGCCGAGTGACAGGGCCACACGAGCAGTACTTC. Amino acids: CASSRVTGPHEQYF.